The 8 T cell receptor beta chains below come from one sample, sequenced in a study of T cell changes during pregnancy in multiple sclerosis. Profiled with immunoSEQ multiplex PCR; TCRdb holds only in-frame clones, not every one. The table lists approximately 43,000 clones, 90% to 95% of them singletons. The starting material was CD8+ T cells from peripheral blood mononuclear cells, obtained in the third trimester of pregnancy. The receptors here all came from a female donor with multiple sclerosis, enrolled in a pregnancy study.

The rearrangement joins TRBV27 to TRBJ1-2; 7 positions agree with TRBD1. Germline V gene sequence: CDR1 MNHEY, CDR2 SMNVEV (reference sequence). V lost 3 bases, J lost 8 bases, and 12 bases stayed unmatched. This CDR3 spans 15 amino acids. This CDR3 reads CASSFQGVGFYGYTF. The CDR3 DNA follows: TGTGCCAGCAGTTTCCAGGGGGTGGGCTTTTACGGCTACACCTTC.

The rearrangement uses TRBV4-3 and TRBJ2-3; TRBD2 matches 11 bases. Germline values: CDR1 LGHNA, CDR2 YSLEER. V dropped 2 bases and J dropped 2; count of bases not matched to a gene: 3. This CDR3 spans 16 amino acids. The CDR3 loop is CASSQLAGGITDTQYF. The CDR3 coding sequence is TGCGCCAGCAGCCAACTAGCGGGAGGTATCACAGATACGCAGTATTTT.

The CDR3 protein is CASSPPTSGYEQYF. Here the CDR3 DNA reads TGTGCCAGCTCACCCCCGACTAGCGGGTACGAGCAGTACTTC. This chain uses TRBV18 with TRBJ2-7; 10 bases are a match to TRBD2. V shed 3 bases, J shed 4 bases, and the junction held 3 bases outside the gene matches. The CDR3 is made up of 14 amino acids. Looked up from germline, CDR1 is KGHSH and CDR2 is LQKENI.

V is TRBV5-4 and J is TRBJ2-7; 9 bases map to TRBD2. Germline CDR1 is SGHNT and CDR2 is YYREEE (reference sequence). J gave up 5 bases and V 2 bases, and 11 bases lay outside the gene matches. CDR3 size: 16 residues. CDR3 nucleotide sequence: TGTGCCAGCAGCTTTGAACTAGCGGGCTTGGTGGACGAGCAGTACTTC. This translates into CASSFELAGLVDEQYF.

The chain is built from TRBV21-1 and TRBJ2-2; the table's D call, TRBD2, has no DNA check behind it. TRBV21-1 is annotated as a pseudogene. The length of the CDR3 is 21 residues. CDR3 sequence: CASSKVGDGQSSGEQTGELFF. The CDR3 bases are TGTGCCAGCAGCAAAGTAGGTGATGGACAGTCTAGCGGCGAACAAACCGGGGAGCTGTTTTTT.

The rearrangement joins TRBV19 to TRBJ2-1, with 8 positions matching TRBD2. Germline V gives CDR1 LNHDA, CDR2 SQIVND (reference sequence). The CDR3 extends over 15 amino acids. V lost 6 bases, J lost 2 bases, and 6 bases stayed unmatched. The CDR3 DNA is TGTGCCAGTAGGACCGGGACTAGTCCCTACAATGAGCAGTTCTTC. The encoded protein is CASRTGTSPYNEQFF.

The gene calls are TRBV10-3 and TRBJ2-6; D possibly corresponds to TRBD2 (6 bases). The CDR3 has 17 residues. V gave up 11 bases and J gave up 0 bases, with 20 bases separating them. Germline V CDR1 and CDR2: ENHRY, SYGVKD. In DNA form, the CDR3 reads TGTGCCGCTTTACCGGGAGACGTAAGCTCTGGGGCCAACGTCCTGACTTTC. Translated: CAALPGDVSSGANVLTF.

The V gene is TRBV7-3, the J gene TRBJ2-2; D might be TRBD2 (6 bases). Trimming cost V 5 bases and J 0 bases, with 16 bases left between them. This CDR3 contains 17 residues. The germline CDR1 and CDR2 sequences are SGHTA and FQGTGA. The CDR3 spells CASSPELGGANTGELFF. CDR3 sequence (DNA): TGTGCCAGCAGCCCCGAACTGGGGGGTGCGAACACCGGGGAGCTGTTTTTT.